The 32 T cell receptor beta chains in this list originate from one sample, sequenced in a study of blood T cell repertoires in COVID-19. Clones were sequenced by immunoSEQ multiplex PCR, and TCRdb holds only the in-frame ones, with some missing. The profile shows about 320,000 clones, nearly 90% of them singletons. Sequencing input: PBMCs or T cells enriched from blood (not recorded which). The receptors were sampled from a woman in her twenties or thirties who had recovered from COVID-19.

This chain joins TRBV5-1 and TRBJ2-3, with 11 bases matching TRBD2. The CDR3 runs 16 residues. The ends lost 0 bases at V and 6 bases at J; junction bases unmatched: 6. Germline CDR1 reads SGHRS; CDR2 reads YFSETQ. CDR3 sequence: CASSLGSGGGRDTQYF. DNA for the CDR3: TGCGCCAGCAGCTTGGGTAGCGGGGGGGGCCGGGATACGCAGTATTTT.

The chain uses TRBV5-5 and TRBJ1-2, with 8 bases aligning to TRBD1. V shed 5 bases, J shed 8 bases, and the junction held 11 bases outside the gene matches. The germline V gene encodes CDR1 SGHKS and CDR2 YYEKEE (reference sequence). This CDR3 contains 14 residues. For the CDR3, the DNA is TGTGCCAGCAGTTCCTTGACAGGGGACGGAGGCTACACCTTC. Protein: CASSSLTGDGGYTF.

The CDR3 here is CATSRARDSLGLFLFGYTF. The CDR3 DNA reads TGTGCCACCAGCAGGGCCCGGGACTCCCTTGGTCTTTTTCTTTTTGGCTACACCTTC. The chain joins TRBV15 to TRBJ1-2; D is possibly TRBD1 (5 bases). The germline CDR1 and CDR2 sequences are LNHNV and YYDKDF (reference sequence). There are 19 residues in the CDR3. Trimming took off 3 bases at V and 7 bases at J, with 30 bases between the two ends.

This clone was seen just once. V and J are TRBV5-6 and TRBJ1-3; no clear D gene. The CDR3 covers 14 residues. Per germline, CDR1 SGHDT and CDR2 YYEEEE. V dropped 4 bases and J dropped 2 bases, with 10 bases sitting between them. CDR3 DNA: TGTGCCAGCAGCCCGGGGAGACCTGGAAACACCATATATTTT. Protein sequence: CASSPGRPGNTIYF. Full variable domain (outside the CDR3, taken from reference TRBV5-6 and TRBJ1-3): DAGVTQSPTHLIKTRGQQVTLRCSPKSGHDTVSWYQQALGQGPQFIFQYYEEEERQRGNFPDRFSGHQFPNYSSELNVNALLLGDSALYLCASSPGRPGNTIYFGEGSWLTVV.

The table lists this clone with a few counts. The rearrangement links TRBV5-6 to TRBJ2-2; 8 bases are shared with TRBD1. V lost 2 bases to trimming and J lost 7 bases; unmatched junction nucleotides: 10. CDR1 is SGHDT and CDR2 is YYEEEE in the germline V gene. The length of the CDR3 is 16 residues. The CDR3 DNA reads as TGTGCCAGCAGCTTCTCAGGGGGCCCAAGAGACGGGGAGCTGTTTTTT. It yields the protein CASSFSGGPRDGELFF.

The rearrangement joins TRBV19 to TRBJ1-1; no clear D. CDR1 is LNHDA and CDR2 is SQIVND in the germline V gene (reference sequence). The CDR3 has 12 residues. Trimming took 6 bases from V and 1 from J, leaving 6 bases between them. CDR3 coding DNA: TGTGCCAGTAGACCCGGGAACACTGAAGCTTTCTTT. It translates to CASRPGNTEAFF.

The gene calls are TRBV7-3 and TRBJ1-2; 7 bases line up with TRBD1. This CDR3 spans 19 amino acids. Germline loops: CDR1 SGHTA, CDR2 FQGTGA. With 1 base clipped from V and 0 bases from J, the junction kept 14 bases outside the gene matches. The DNA of the CDR3 is TGTGCCAGCAGCTTAAACCCAACCGGGACAGCGGTGCCTAACTATGGCTACACCTTC. This codes for CASSLNPTGTAVPNYGYTF.

In this sample, this clone turned up once. The chain has TRBV30 and TRBJ2-7; 8 bases agree with TRBD1. The germline gives CDR1 GTSNPN, CDR2 SVGIG (reference sequence). The CDR3 loop spans 14 amino acids. V shed 3 bases, J shed 6 bases, and the junction held 10 bases outside the gene matches. CDR3 bases: TGTGCCTGGAGCACGAGACAGGGGATTTCCGAGCAGTACTTC. This encodes CAWSTRQGISEQYF.

The chain uses TRBV7-2 and TRBJ1-5, with TRBD1 identical over 7 bases. V gave up 6 bases and J gave up 3 bases; unmatched junction bases: 8. This CDR3 has 15 residues. The germline V gene encodes CDR1 SGHTA and CDR2 FQGNSA. The CDR3 bases are TGTGCCAGCAGATCCCAGGGGGTGGCCAATCAGCCCCAGCATTTT. It is translated as CASRSQGVANQPQHF.

The gene calls are TRBV30 and TRBJ1-6, with 9 bases fitting TRBD1. CDR1 and CDR2 from the germline V gene are GTSNPN and SVGIG (reference sequence). The CDR3 is 16 amino acids. Unmatched junction bases numbered 6, after V lost 3 bases and J lost 3 bases. The CDR3 nucleotides read TGTGCCTGGAGAGGGGACAGGGCGTTCTATAATTCACCCCTCCACTTT. Translating gives CAWRGDRAFYNSPLHF.

The V gene is TRBV6-5, the J gene TRBJ2-7; possibly TRBD2 for D (6 bases). Germline CDR1 is MNHEY and CDR2 is SVGAGI. This CDR3 region has 13 residues. Deletions cut 4 bases from V and 4 bases from J, with 11 bases between. The chain's CDR3 is CASSSTSQYEQYF. In DNA, the CDR3 is TGTGCCAGCAGTTCGACTAGTCAGTACGAGCAGTACTTC.

J is TRBJ1-4 and V is TRBV15; no reliable D call. The CDR3 extends over 16 amino acids. V dropped 0 bases and J dropped 4 bases, with 12 bases sitting between them. Germline V gene lookup returns CDR1 LNHNV and CDR2 YYDKDF (reference sequence). The CDR3 DNA follows: TGTGCCACCAGCAGAGATAGGAGGGTATTTAATGAAAAACTGTTTTTT. Protein: CATSRDRRVFNEKLFF.

The chain combines TRBV6-5 with TRBJ1-2, with 9 bases matching TRBD1. Looked up from germline, CDR1 is MNHEY and CDR2 is SVGAGI. After removal of 0 bases from V and 4 bases from J, the junction contained 0 bases not matched to a gene. The CDR3 is 14 residues long. The CDR3: CASSYSGQGYGYTF. The CDR3 DNA reads TGTGCCAGCAGTTACTCGGGACAGGGCTATGGCTACACCTTC.

This chain joins TRBV6-5 and TRBJ1-2; 10 bases map to TRBD1. The CDR3 spans 16 residues. The ends lost 0 bases at V and 4 bases at J; junction bases unmatched: 5. Germline V gene sequence: CDR1 MNHEY, CDR2 SVGAGI. CDR3 sequence reads: CASSYSGTGVGYGYTF. The CDR3 coding sequence is TGTGCCAGCAGTTACTCTGGGACAGGGGTAGGCTATGGCTACACCTTC.

This chain connects TRBV18 to TRBJ1-5; no clear D gene. The germline gives CDR1 KGHSH, CDR2 LQKENI. The CDR3 consists of 14 residues. Deletions cut 3 bases from V and 5 bases from J, with 11 bases between. CDR3 DNA sequence: TGTGCCAGCTCACCCCCGGGTCTGTATCAGCCCCAGCATTTT. Translating it yields CASSPPGLYQPQHF.

This clone was seen just once. The J gene is TRBJ2-3, the V gene TRBV9; 12 positions match TRBD2. CDR3 size: 18 residues. Germline V gives CDR1 SGDLS, CDR2 YYNGEE. The V gene end was trimmed by 0 bases and the J gene end by 4 bases; junction bases not matched to a gene: 9. DNA of the CDR3: TGTGCCAGCAGCGTAGGGACTCTAGCGGGGGGGCATGCAGATACGCAGTATTTT. Residues: CASSVGTLAGGHADTQYF.

This clone occurred once. V is TRBV6-6 and J is TRBJ1-2; D gene unclear. The V gene lost 5 bases and the J gene lost 2 bases, with 9 bases spanning the gap. This CDR3 is built from 13 residues. In germline, CDR1 is MNHNY, CDR2 SVGAGI (reference sequence). The CDR3 spells CASSLQQNYGYTF. CDR3 nucleotide sequence: TGTGCCAGCAGTCTACAGCAAAACTATGGCTACACCTTC.

The chain uses TRBV4-2 and TRBJ1-1; 10 positions agree with TRBD1. Trimming cost V 2 bases and J 7 bases; bases outside gene matches: 4. This CDR3 has 14 residues. Germline CDR1 reads LGHNA; CDR2 reads YNFKEQ. This CDR3 is CASSQRQGAVEAFF. The CDR3 nucleotides are TGTGCCAGCAGCCAAAGACAGGGGGCCGTTGAAGCTTTCTTT.

V usage is TRBV5-5 and J usage is TRBJ1-2; 10 bases align to TRBD1. The J segment lost 4 bases and the V segment lost 4 bases, leaving 10 bases of the junction unmatched. CDR1 and CDR2 from the germline V gene are SGHKS and YYEKEE (reference sequence). The CDR3 consists of 16 residues. CDR3 sequence (DNA): TGTGCCAGCAGCCGAGACTCGACAGGGGGCGCCTATGGCTACACCTTC. This encodes CASSRDSTGGAYGYTF.

The genes are TRBV3-1 (or the pseudogene TRBV3-2) and TRBJ1-2; D gene uncertain. The CDR3 runs 14 residues. Looked up from germline, CDR1 is LGHDT and CDR2 is YNNKEL (reference sequence). The germline V and J ends were trimmed by 1 base and 4 bases, with 10 bases remaining between them. CDR3 DNA: TGTGCCAGCAGCCAAGGCTTGAGGGTCTATGGCTACACCTTC. This codes for CASSQGLRVYGYTF.

The chain couples TRBV7-2 to TRBJ1-1; 7 bases line up with TRBD1. V lost 0 bases to trimming and J lost 7 bases; unmatched junction nucleotides: 5. The length of the CDR3 is 14 residues. The V gene's germline CDR1 is SGHTA and CDR2 FQGNSA. The CDR3 DNA follows: TGTGCCAGCAGCTTAGCCCCAGGGGGGAATGAAGCTTTCTTT. It yields the protein CASSLAPGGNEAFF.

The V gene is TRBV18, the J gene TRBJ2-7; D possibly corresponds to TRBD2 (6 bases). In germline, CDR1 is KGHSH, CDR2 LQKENI. V was cut by 6 bases and J by 2 bases, with 11 bases left in between. The length of the CDR3 is 13 residues. DNA for the CDR3: TGTGCCAGCTCGGAGGGTTTTCCCTACGAGCAGTACTTC. This encodes CASSEGFPYEQYF.

The rearrangement uses TRBV6-2 or TRBV6-3 and TRBJ2-7; 7 bases align to TRBD1. Germline V gene sequence: CDR1 MNHEY, CDR2 SVGEGT. The CDR3 is made up of 15 amino acids. The junction had 11 bases not matched to a gene; V was cut back by 6 bases and J by 3 bases. DNA of the CDR3: TGTGCCAGCAGCAAGACAGGGATAGATCGCTACGAGCAGTACTTC. This sequence encodes CASSKTGIDRYEQYF.

The chain's CDR3 is CASSGGSVNTEAFF. The DNA for the CDR3 is TGCGCCAGCAGCGGGGGGAGTGTGAACACTGAAGCTTTCTTT. The chain employs TRBV5-1 and TRBJ1-1; a possible D gene is TRBD1 (5 bases). This CDR3 contains 14 residues. The germline CDR1 and CDR2 sequences are SGHRS and YFSETQ. V lost 4 bases and J lost 0, with 10 bases in between.

The chain couples TRBV5-1 to TRBJ1-5; TRBD1 aligns across 7 bases. CDR1 is SGHRS, CDR2 YFSETQ, per germline. V shed 5 bases and J 1 base; nucleotides not matched to a gene: 12. The CDR3 runs to 17 residues. The CDR3 region is CASSEGAVRRSNQPQHF. Here the CDR3 DNA reads TGCGCCAGCAGTGAGGGGGCAGTGAGACGAAGCAATCAGCCCCAGCATTTT.

The chain's CDR3 is CASSLRGGNTEAFF. CDR3 DNA: TGTGCCAGCAGCCTCCGGGGGGGGAACACTGAAGCTTTCTTT. This chain uses TRBV3-1 (or the pseudogene TRBV3-2) with TRBJ1-1; perhaps TRBD1 as D (5 bases). The CDR3 covers 14 residues. Germline CDR1 and CDR2: LGHDT and YNNKEL (reference sequence). Deletions cut 4 bases from V and 1 base from J, with 10 bases between.

V usage is TRBV25-1 and J usage is TRBJ1-2, with 7 bases lining up with TRBD1. Germline loops: CDR1 MGHDK, CDR2 SYGVNS. The CDR3 is 15 residues long. V was pared by 2 bases and J by 6 bases, with 9 bases of the junction left unmatched. The CDR3 protein is CASSEPEGQLDGYTF. CDR3 in DNA: TGTGCCAGCAGTGAACCTGAGGGACAGTTGGATGGCTACACCTTC.

The chain links TRBV7-9 to TRBJ1-2, with a possible D match to TRBD1 (5 bases). The CDR3 extends over 13 amino acids. The germline V gene has CDR1 SEHNR and CDR2 FQNEAQ (reference sequence). The ends were cut back, 3 bases at V and 4 bases at J, with 9 bases in the middle. The CDR3 DNA reads TGTGCCAGCAGCTTTGACGGGGGCTATGGCTACACCTTC. Protein sequence: CASSFDGGYGYTF.

The genes are TRBV19 and TRBJ2-1, with D hard to call. The CDR3 spans 13 residues. The V and J ends lost 6 bases and 9 bases respectively, with 15 bases between them. Per the germline V gene, CDR1 is LNHDA and CDR2 is SQIVND (reference sequence). The CDR3 region has the DNA TGTGCCAGTAGGGTTCCTTCGACAATTGAGCAGTTCTTC. It codes for CASRVPSTIEQFF.

In this sample, this clone turned up once. The chain is built from TRBV7-2 and TRBJ2-3, with 8 bases identical to TRBD2. V gave up 5 bases and J gave up 1 base; unmatched junction bases: 5. This CDR3 is built from 15 residues. Germline CDR1 SGHTA, CDR2 FQGNSA. The CDR3 bases are TGTGCCAGCAGCATAGAGCGGGGGCGCACAGATACGCAGTATTTT. Its protein is CASSIERGRTDTQYF.

The chain has TRBV12-3 or TRBV12-4 and TRBJ2-7; D is undetermined. The CDR3 has 12 amino acids. V was shortened by 4 bases and J by 3 bases, with 7 bases between the two germline ends. The chain's CDR3 is CASSSNSYEQYF. DNA for the CDR3: TGTGCCAGCAGTTCAAACAGCTACGAGCAGTACTTC.

The V gene is TRBV18, the J gene TRBJ1-4, with D perhaps matching TRBD1 (5 bases). Trimming removed 4 bases at V and 6 bases at J, with 15 bases between. The germline gives CDR1 KGHSH, CDR2 LQKENI. The CDR3 has 15 residues. As DNA, the CDR3 is TGTGCCAGCTCACGGGGCCTGGCAGGCTATGAAAAACTGTTTTTT. This gives the protein CASSRGLAGYEKLFF. The full variable domain, its missing parts supplied by reference TRBV18 and TRBJ1-4, is NAGVMQNPRHLVRRRGQEARLRCSPMKGHSHVYWYRQLPEEGLKFMVYLQKENIIDESGMPKERFSAEFPKEGPSILRIQQVVRGDSAAYFCASSRGLAGYEKLFFGSGTQLSVL.